This T cell receptor (beta chain) came from a study of blood T cell repertoires in COVID-19. The germline V gene has CDR1 LGHDT and CDR2 YNNKEL (reference sequence). This CDR3 has 16 amino acids. V lost 2 bases to trimming and J lost 6 bases, with 17 bases between them. Only in-frame clones appear in the TCRdb table, and some are missing; sequencing was by immunoSEQ multiplex PCR. Found here are about 390,000 clones, over 75% of them singletons; the top ten hold about 2.5%. Seattle participants joined during active infection and were tracked over time. Specimen: peripheral blood. V and J are TRBV3-1 (or the pseudogene TRBV3-2) and TRBJ1-5; weak D call: TRBD1 (6 bases). The TCR sequence derives from a woman aged 55-69 years with COVID-19, enrolled during active disease. DNA of the CDR3: TGTGCCAGCAGCCAAAACTCAGGGGTGTTAGGTCAGCCCCAGCATTTT. Amino acids: CASSQNSGVLGQPQHF.